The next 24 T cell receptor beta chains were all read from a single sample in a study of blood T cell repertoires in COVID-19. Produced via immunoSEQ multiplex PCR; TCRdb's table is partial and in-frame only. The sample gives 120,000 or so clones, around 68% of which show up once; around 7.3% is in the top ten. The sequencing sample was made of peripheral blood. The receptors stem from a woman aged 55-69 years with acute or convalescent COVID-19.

Written as DNA, the CDR3 is TGTGCCAGCAGCCAATTAGCAGAGACCCAGTACTTC. It translates to CASSQLAETQYF. The chain carries TRBV3-1 (or the pseudogene TRBV3-2) and TRBJ2-5; D not resolved. The CDR3 is made up of 12 amino acids. Trimming removed 2 bases at V and 4 bases at J, with 5 bases between. Looked up from germline, CDR1 is LGHDT and CDR2 is YNNKEL (reference sequence).

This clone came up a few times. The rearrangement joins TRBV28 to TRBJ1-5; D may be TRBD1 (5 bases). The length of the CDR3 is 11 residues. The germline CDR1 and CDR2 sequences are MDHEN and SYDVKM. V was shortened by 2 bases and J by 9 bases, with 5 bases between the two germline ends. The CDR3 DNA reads TGTGCCAGCAGTTTAAGGGGGCCCCAGCATTTT. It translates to CASSLRGPQHF.

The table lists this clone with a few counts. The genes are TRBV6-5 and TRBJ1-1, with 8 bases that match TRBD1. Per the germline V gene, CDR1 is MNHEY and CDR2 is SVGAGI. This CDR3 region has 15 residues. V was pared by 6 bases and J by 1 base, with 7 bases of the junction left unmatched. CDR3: CASRRQGSGNTEAFF. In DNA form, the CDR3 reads TGTGCCAGCAGGCGACAGGGGTCGGGGAACACTGAAGCTTTCTTT.

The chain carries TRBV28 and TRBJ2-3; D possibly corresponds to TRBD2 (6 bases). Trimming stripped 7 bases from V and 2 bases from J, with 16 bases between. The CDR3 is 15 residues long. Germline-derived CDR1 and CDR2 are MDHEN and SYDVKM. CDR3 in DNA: TGTGCCAGCACCCCGCTCCGGGGGTACACAGATACGCAGTATTTT. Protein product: CASTPLRGYTDTQYF.

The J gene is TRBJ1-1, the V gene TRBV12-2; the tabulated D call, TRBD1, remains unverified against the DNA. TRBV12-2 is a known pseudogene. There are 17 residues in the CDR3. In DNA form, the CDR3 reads TGTGCAAGTCGCTTAGCGTCCCACGGACAGGCTAACACTGAAGCTTTCTTT. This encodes CASRLASHGQANTEAFF.

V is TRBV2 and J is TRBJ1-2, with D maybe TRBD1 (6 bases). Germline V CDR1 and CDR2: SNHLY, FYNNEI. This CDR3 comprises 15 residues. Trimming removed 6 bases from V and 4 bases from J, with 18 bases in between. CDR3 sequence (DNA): TGTGCCAGCAGGAAATTAGGGGGGGAAAGCTATGGCTACACCTTC. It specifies CASRKLGGESYGYTF.

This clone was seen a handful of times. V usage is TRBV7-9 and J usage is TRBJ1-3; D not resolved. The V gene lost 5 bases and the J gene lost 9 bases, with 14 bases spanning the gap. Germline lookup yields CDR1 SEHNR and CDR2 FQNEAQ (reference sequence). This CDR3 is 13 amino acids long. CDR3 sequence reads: CASSPRTGGTIYF. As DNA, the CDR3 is TGTGCCAGCAGCCCCCGGACGGGAGGCACCATATATTTT. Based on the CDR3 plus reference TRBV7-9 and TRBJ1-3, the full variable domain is DTGVSQNPRHKITKRGQNVTFRCDPISEHNRLYWYRQTLGQGPEFLTYFQNEAQLEKSRLLSDRFSAERPKGSFSTLEIQRTEQGDSAMYLCASSPRTGGTIYFGEGSWLTVV.

CDR3 sequence reads: CASSRGYEQYF. In DNA form, the CDR3 reads TGTGCCAGCAGCAGAGGGTACGAGCAGTACTTC. The chain combines TRBV7-9 with TRBJ2-7; possible D gene TRBD2, 5 bases. The CDR3 loop spans 11 amino acids. Trimming shortened V by 5 bases and J by 4 bases, and 6 bases separated the two germline ends. Germline V gives CDR1 SEHNR, CDR2 FQNEAQ (reference sequence).

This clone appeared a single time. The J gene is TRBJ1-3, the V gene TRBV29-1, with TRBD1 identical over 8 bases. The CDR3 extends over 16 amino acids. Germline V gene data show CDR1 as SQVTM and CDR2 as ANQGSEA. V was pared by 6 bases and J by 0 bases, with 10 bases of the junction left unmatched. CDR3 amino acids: CSVEFRGLSSGNTIYF. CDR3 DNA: TGCAGCGTGGAATTCAGGGGGCTTAGCTCTGGAAACACCATATATTTT.

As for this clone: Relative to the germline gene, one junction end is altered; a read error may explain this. Here the CDR3 reads CAWSRGPSGRF. The CDR3 DNA sequence: TGTGCCTGGAGCCGGGGGCCGAGCGGGAGGTTC. This chain links TRBV30 with TRBJ2-7; 9 bases map to TRBD2. CDR3 length equals 11 residues. Looked up from germline, CDR1 is GTSNPN and CDR2 is SVGIG (reference sequence). The full variable domain, rest sourced from reference TRBV30 and TRBJ2-7, is SQTIHQWPATLVQPVGSPLSLECTVEGTSNPNLYWYRQAAGRGLQLLFYSVGIGQISSEVPQNLSASRPQDRQFILSSKKLLLSDSGFYLCAWSRGPSGRFGPGTRLTVT.

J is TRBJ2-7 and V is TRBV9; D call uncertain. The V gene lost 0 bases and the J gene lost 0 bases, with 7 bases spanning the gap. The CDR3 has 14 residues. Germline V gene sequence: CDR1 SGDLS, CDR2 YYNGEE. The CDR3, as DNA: TGTGCCAGCAGCGTAGACCACAGCTCCTACGAGCAGTACTTC. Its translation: CASSVDHSSYEQYF.

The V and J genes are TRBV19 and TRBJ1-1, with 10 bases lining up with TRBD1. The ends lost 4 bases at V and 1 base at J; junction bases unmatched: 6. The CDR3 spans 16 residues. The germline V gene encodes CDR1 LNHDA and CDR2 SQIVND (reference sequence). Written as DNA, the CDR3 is TGTGCCAGTAGTACTGGGACAGGGGCCGCGAACACTGAAGCTTTCTTT. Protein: CASSTGTGAANTEAFF.

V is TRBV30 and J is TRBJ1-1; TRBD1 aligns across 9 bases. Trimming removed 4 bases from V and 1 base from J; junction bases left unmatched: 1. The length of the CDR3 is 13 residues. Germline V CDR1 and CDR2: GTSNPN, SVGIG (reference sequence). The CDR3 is CAWMGQGNTEAFF. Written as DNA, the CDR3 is TGTGCCTGGATGGGACAGGGGAACACTGAAGCTTTCTTT. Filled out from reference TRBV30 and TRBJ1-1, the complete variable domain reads SQTIHQWPATLVQPVGSPLSLECTVEGTSNPNLYWYRQAAGRGLQLLFYSVGIGQISSEVPQNLSASRPQDRQFILSSKKLLLSDSGFYLCAWMGQGNTEAFFGQGTRLTVV.

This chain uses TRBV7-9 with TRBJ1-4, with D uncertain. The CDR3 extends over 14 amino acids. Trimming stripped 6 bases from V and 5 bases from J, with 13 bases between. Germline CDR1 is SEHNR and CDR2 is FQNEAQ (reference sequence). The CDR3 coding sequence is TGTGCCAGCAGTCCCTGGGGAGAGAATGAAAAACTGTTTTTT. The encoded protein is CASSPWGENEKLFF. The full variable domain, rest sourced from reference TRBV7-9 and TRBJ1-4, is DTGVSQNPRHKITKRGQNVTFRCDPISEHNRLYWYRQTLGQGPEFLTYFQNEAQLEKSRLLSDRFSAERPKGSFSTLEIQRTEQGDSAMYLCASSPWGENEKLFFGSGTQLSVL.

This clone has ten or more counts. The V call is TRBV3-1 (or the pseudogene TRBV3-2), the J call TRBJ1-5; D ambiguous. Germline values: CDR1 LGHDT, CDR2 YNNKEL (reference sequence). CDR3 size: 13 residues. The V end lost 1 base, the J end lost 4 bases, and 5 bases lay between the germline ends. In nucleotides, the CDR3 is TGTGCCAGCAGCCAAGGACAAAATCAGCCCCAGCATTTT. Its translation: CASSQGQNQPQHF.

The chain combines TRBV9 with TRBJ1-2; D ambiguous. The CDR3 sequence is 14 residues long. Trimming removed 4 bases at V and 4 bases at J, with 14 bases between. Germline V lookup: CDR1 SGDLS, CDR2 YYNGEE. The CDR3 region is CASSPSFSSYGYTF. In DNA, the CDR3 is TGTGCCAGCAGCCCGTCCTTTTCGTCCTATGGCTACACCTTC.

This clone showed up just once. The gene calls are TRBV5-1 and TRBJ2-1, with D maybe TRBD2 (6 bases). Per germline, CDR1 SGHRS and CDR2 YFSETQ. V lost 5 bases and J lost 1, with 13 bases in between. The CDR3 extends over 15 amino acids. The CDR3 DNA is TGCGCCAGCAGTAAGGAGGGGACTTCCTACAATGAGCAGTTCTTC. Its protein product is CASSKEGTSYNEQFF.

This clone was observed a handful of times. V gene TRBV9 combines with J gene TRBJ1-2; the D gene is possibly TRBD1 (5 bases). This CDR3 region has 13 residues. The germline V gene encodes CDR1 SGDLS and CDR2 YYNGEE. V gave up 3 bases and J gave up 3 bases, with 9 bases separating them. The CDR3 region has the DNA TGTGCCAGCAGCGGGGGGGTAGACTATGGCTACACCTTC. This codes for CASSGGVDYGYTF.

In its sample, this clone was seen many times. CDR3 nucleotides: TGTGCCAGCAGTGACCCACCCCCACGGGGCACTGAAGCTTTCTTT. Amino acid sequence: CASSDPPPRGTEAFF. The chain couples TRBV6-4 to TRBJ1-1; D gene uncertain. The germline gives CDR1 MRHNA, CDR2 SNTAGT. The V end was cut by 2 bases, the J end by 4 bases, with 14 bases between. The CDR3 spans 15 residues.

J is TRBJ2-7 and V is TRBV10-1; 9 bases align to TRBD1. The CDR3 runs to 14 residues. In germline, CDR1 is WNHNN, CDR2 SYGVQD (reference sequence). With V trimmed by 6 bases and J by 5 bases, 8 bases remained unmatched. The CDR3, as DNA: TGCGCCAGCAGCCTCCGGGACAGGGTGCACGAGCAGTACTTC. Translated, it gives CASSLRDRVHEQYF.

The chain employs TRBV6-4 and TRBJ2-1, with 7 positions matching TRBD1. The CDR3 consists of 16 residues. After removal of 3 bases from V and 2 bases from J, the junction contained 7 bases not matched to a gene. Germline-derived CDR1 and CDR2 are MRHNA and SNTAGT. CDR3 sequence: CASSEAIGQAYNEQFF. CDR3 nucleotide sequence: TGTGCCAGCAGTGAAGCAATAGGACAGGCCTACAATGAGCAGTTCTTC.

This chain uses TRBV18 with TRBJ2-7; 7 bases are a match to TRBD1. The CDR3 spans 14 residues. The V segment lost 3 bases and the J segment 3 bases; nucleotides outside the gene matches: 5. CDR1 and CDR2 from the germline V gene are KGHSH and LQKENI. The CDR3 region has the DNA TGTGCCAGCTCACCCTCACGGGACAGCTACGAGCAGTACTTC. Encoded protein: CASSPSRDSYEQYF.

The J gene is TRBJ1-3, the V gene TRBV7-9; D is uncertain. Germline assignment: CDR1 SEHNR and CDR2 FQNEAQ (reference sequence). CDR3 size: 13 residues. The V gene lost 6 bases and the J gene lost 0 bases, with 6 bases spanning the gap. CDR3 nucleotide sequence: TGTGCCAGCAGGTACGGCTCTGGAAACACCATATATTTT. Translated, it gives CASRYGSGNTIYF. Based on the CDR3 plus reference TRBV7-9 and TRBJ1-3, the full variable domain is DTGVSQNPRHKITKRGQNVTFRCDPISEHNRLYWYRQTLGQGPEFLTYFQNEAQLEKSRLLSDRFSAERPKGSFSTLEIQRTEQGDSAMYLCASRYGSGNTIYFGEGSWLTVV.

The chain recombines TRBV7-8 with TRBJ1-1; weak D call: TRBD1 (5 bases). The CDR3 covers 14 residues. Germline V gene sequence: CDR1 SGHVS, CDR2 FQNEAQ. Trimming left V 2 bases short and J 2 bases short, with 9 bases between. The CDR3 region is CASSLRQINTEAFF. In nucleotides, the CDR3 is TGTGCCAGCAGCTTAAGACAGATCAACACTGAAGCTTTCTTT. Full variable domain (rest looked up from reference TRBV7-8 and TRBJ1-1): GAGVSQSPRYKVAKRGQDVALRCDPISGHVSLFWYQQALGQGPEFLTYFQNEAQLDKSGLPSDRFFAERPEGSVSTLKIQRTQQEDSAVYLCASSLRQINTEAFFGQGTRLTVV.